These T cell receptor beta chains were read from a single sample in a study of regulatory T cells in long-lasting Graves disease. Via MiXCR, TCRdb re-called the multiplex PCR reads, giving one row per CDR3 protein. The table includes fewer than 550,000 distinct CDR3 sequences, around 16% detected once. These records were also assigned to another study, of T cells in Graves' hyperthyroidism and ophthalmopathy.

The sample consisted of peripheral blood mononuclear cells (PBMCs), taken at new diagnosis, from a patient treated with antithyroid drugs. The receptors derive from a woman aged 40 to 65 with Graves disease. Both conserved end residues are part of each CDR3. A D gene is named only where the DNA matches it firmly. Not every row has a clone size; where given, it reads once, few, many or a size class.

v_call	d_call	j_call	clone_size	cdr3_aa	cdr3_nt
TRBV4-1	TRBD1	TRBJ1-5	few	CASSQNRGSAQHF	TGCGCCAGCAGCCAAAACAGGGGGTCGGCCCAGCATTTT
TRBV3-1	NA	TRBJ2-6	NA	CASSQAPGAGANVLTF	TGTGCCAGCAGCCAAGCCCCGGGGGCTGGGGCCAACGTCCTGACTTTC
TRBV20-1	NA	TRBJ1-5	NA	CSATPRGPLHSNQPQHF	TGCAGTGCTACCCCCCGGGGCCCGCTCCATAGCAATCAGCCCCAGCATTTT
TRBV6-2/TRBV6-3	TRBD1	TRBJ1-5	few	CASNLGQGEQPQHF	TGTGCCAGCAATCTCGGACAGGGAGAACAGCCCCAGCATTTT
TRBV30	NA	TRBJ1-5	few	CAWSRYSNQPQHF	TGTGCCTGGAGCAGGTATAGCAATCAGCCCCAGCATTTT
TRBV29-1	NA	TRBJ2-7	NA	CSVDGGGDEQYF	TGCAGCGTTGACGGCGGCGGGGACGAGCAGTACTTC
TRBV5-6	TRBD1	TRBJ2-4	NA	CASNLNRGLNIQYF	TGTGCCAGCAACCTCAACAGGGGGTTGAACATTCAGTACTTC
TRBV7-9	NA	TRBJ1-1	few	CANGAGPGTEAFF	TGTGCCAACGGGGCGGGGCCCGGCACTGAAGCTTTCTTT
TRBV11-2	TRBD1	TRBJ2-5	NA	CASSLGAGTVETQYF	TGTGCCAGCAGCTTGGGAGCCGGGACAGTGGAGACCCAGTACTTC
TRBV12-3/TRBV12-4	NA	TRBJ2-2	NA	CASSLIRDTGELFF	TGTGCCAGCAGTTTAATAAGGGACACCGGGGAGCTGTTTTTT